Below are 9 T cell receptor beta chains sequenced from a single sample in a study of T cells after yellow fever vaccination. MiXCR, run by TCRdb on the 5' RACE reads, gives a single entry per CDR3 protein. This table holds some 420,000 distinct CDR3 sequences, over 15% found once. The source was PBMCs, collected before the yellow fever booster vaccination. Every receptor here comes from a young man who received the YFV17D yellow fever vaccine.

The chain joins TRBV9 to TRBJ1-2; D possibly corresponds to TRBD1 (6 bases). Germline CDR1 SGDLS, CDR2 YYNGEE. The CDR3 covers 15 residues. V lost 4 bases and J lost 4, with 17 bases in between. CDR3 protein: CASSLYRTASYGYTF. The CDR3 DNA reads as TGTGCCAGCAGCCTCTATAGGACAGCCTCCTATGGCTACACCTTC.

This clonotype has only a few counts. CDR3 residues: CASSSDRVYTEAFF. CDR3 DNA sequence: TGTGCCAGCAGCTCGGACAGGGTCTACACTGAAGCTTTCTTT. The genes are TRBV7-3 and TRBJ1-1, with 8 bases aligning to TRBD1. CDR1 is SGHTA and CDR2 is FQGTGA in the germline V gene. V was pared by 4 bases and J by 3 bases, with 4 bases of the junction left unmatched. The CDR3 runs to 14 residues.

Ten or more counts support this clonotype. CDR3 sequence: CASAHWDRAYNEQFF. CDR3 in DNA: TGTGCCAGCGCACATTGGGACAGGGCCTACAATGAGCAGTTCTTC. This chain joins TRBV12-3 or TRBV12-4 and TRBJ2-1, with 9 bases lining up with TRBD1. The CDR3 consists of 15 residues. The junction had 7 bases not matched to a gene; V was cut back by 8 bases and J by 2 bases.

This chain joins TRBV12-3 or TRBV12-4 and TRBJ1-5; no clear D. V was trimmed by 6 bases and J by 2 bases, leaving 8 bases between them. The CDR3 loop spans 13 amino acids. The CDR3 loop reads CASSSAGNQPQHF. In nucleotides, the CDR3 is TGTGCCAGCAGCTCAGCCGGCAATCAGCCCCAGCATTTT.

The V and J genes are TRBV6-1 and TRBJ2-3, with D possibly matching TRBD2 (5 bases). The ends were cut back, 6 bases at V and 4 bases at J, with 11 bases in the middle. This CDR3 region has 13 residues. Germline loops: CDR1 MNHNS, CDR2 SASEGT. The CDR3 loop reads CASSSDSADTQYF. In DNA form, the CDR3 reads TGTGCCAGCAGCTCGGACTCCGCAGATACGCAGTATTTT.

The sample holds a few counts of this clonotype. V gene TRBV5-1 combines with J gene TRBJ1-1; D is possibly TRBD1 (5 bases). Germline CDR1 is SGHRS and CDR2 is YFSETQ. The V gene lost 4 bases and the J gene lost 3 bases, with 13 bases spanning the gap. This CDR3 comprises 14 residues. The CDR3 coding sequence is TGCGCCAGCAGCCGAGGGAAAGGGGACACTGAAGCTTTCTTT. Amino acids: CASSRGKGDTEAFF.

This clonotype was recorded many times. The chain is built from TRBV7-3 and TRBJ1-1; maybe TRBD1 (5 bases). Germline-derived CDR1 and CDR2 are SGHTA and FQGTGA. The V end lost 5 bases, the J end lost 0 bases, and 13 bases lay between the germline ends. CDR3 size: 15 residues. The CDR3 sequence: CASSLGGTVNTEAFF. The DNA of the CDR3 is TGTGCCAGCAGCCTTGGCGGGACGGTGAACACTGAAGCTTTCTTT. The entire variable domain, with the rest obtained from reference TRBV7-3 and TRBJ1-1, is as follows: GAGVSQTPSNKVTEKGKYVELRCDPISGHTALYWYRQSLGQGPEFLIYFQGTGAADDSGLPNDRFFAVRPEGSVSTLKIQRTERGDSAVYLCASSLGGTVNTEAFFGQGTRLTVV.

The V and J genes are TRBV30 and TRBJ2-7; the D gene could be TRBD1 or TRBD2 (5 bases each). The CDR3 has 15 residues. Deletions cut 7 bases from V and 4 bases from J, with 23 bases between. Germline CDR1 is GTSNPN and CDR2 is SVGIG (reference sequence). The CDR3 reads CASQGGHGLFYEQYF. The CDR3 DNA follows: TGTGCCTCCCAAGGAGGACACGGGTTGTTTTACGAGCAGTACTTC.

This clonotype was seen many times. The chain links TRBV6-4 to TRBJ2-2; TRBD1 matches at 10 bases. This CDR3 contains 14 residues. The trim removed 2 bases at V and 6 bases at J, leaving 0 bases unmatched. Germline assignment: CDR1 MRHNA and CDR2 SNTAGT. This chain's CDR3 is CASSDGQGAGELFF. The CDR3 DNA follows: TGTGCCAGCAGTGACGGACAGGGGGCCGGGGAGCTGTTTTTT.